This TCR beta chain comes out of a study of T-cell reconstitution after alpha-beta-depleted transplantation in children. Remarks on this clonotype: Its antigen is not identified.

Regarding the study as a whole: Approximately two months post-transplant, alpha-beta T cells reportedly originated from several hundred expanded graft clones. The authors attributed T-cell counts and diversity one year after transplant mostly to newly produced T cells. Some patients' high day-60 TCRbeta diversity was traced to surviving recipient T cells and thymic progenitors.

A TCRbeta library incorporating unique molecular identifiers was prepared. TCRdb re-called the PCR reads with MiXCR, one entry per CDR3 protein. The sample carries fewer than 450,000 distinct CDR3 sequences, around 15% recorded once. There are 14 residues in the CDR3. Trimming cost V 6 bases and J 5 bases; bases outside gene matches: 6. Germline V gives CDR1 DFQATT, CDR2 SNEGSKA (reference sequence). The sequence derives from a male patient aged 2 to 9 who had a stem cell transplant for acute lymphoblastic leukemia, so the T cells may come from the graft donor. The sequenced sample was PBMCs, mostly from graft donor cells, obtained 360 days after TCRalphabeta/CD19-depleted stem cell transplant. The rearrangement links TRBV20-1 to TRBJ2-7; 14 bases are shared with TRBD2. CDR3 protein: CSAGGLAGVHEQYF. The CDR3 DNA reads as TGCAGTGCGGGGGGACTAGCGGGAGTCCACGAGCAGTACTTC.